This TCR beta chain was identified in a study of technical replicates of blood from several donors. Produced via immunoSEQ multiplex PCR; TCRdb's table is partial and in-frame only. The sample lists tens of thousands of clones, 93% occurring once. Source material: T cells isolated from PBMCs. This clonotype was sampled from a human donor in good health.

DNA of the CDR3: TGTGCCAGCAGTTTATTTAGTGGGCACCAAGAGACCCAGTACTTC. Translating gives CASSLFSGHQETQYF. The chain has TRBV27 and TRBJ2-5; D gene unclear. Per germline, CDR1 MNHEY and CDR2 SMNVEV (reference sequence). The CDR3 covers 15 residues. Trimming left V 1 base short and J 0 bases short, with 9 bases between.